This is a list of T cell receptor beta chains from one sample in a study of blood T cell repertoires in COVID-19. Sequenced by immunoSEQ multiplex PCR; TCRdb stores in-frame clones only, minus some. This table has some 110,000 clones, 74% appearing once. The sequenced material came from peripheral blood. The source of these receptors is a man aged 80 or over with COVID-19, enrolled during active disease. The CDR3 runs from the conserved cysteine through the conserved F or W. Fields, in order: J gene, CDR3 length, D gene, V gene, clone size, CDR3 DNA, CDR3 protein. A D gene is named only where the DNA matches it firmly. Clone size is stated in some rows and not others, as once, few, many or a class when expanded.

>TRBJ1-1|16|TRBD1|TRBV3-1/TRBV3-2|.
TGTGCCAGCAGCCAACTAACCGGGACAGGGATACCTGAAGCTTTCTTT
CASSQLTGTGIPEAFF
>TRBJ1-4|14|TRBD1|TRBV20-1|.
TGCAGTGCTAATGACAGGGGGCGCGATGAAAAACTGTTTTTT
CSANDRGRDEKLFF
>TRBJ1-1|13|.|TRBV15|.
TGTGCCACCAGCAGAGAAAGAAGGGGGAACGCTTTCTTT
CATSRERRGNAFF
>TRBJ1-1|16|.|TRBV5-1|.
TGCGCCAGCAGGATCAATCCGGGAGGTCTGGACACTGAAGCTTTCTTT
CASRINPGGLDTEAFF
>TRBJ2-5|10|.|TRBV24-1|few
TGTGCCACCTCTAGAGAGACCCAGTACTTC
CATSRETQYF
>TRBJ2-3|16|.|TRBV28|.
TGTGCCAGCAGCCAAACTGTCGCTAGCGTGGCAGATACGCAGTATTTT
CASSQTVASVADTQYF
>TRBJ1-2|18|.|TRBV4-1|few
TGCGCCAGCAGCCAAGCAGTCCCGACGGGGATTACTAACTATGGCTACACCTTC
CASSQAVPTGITNYGYTF
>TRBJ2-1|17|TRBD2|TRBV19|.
TGTGCCAGTAATCAGAGGGGCGGGCTAGCGGGAGGCTATGAGCAGTTCTTC
CASNQRGGLAGGYEQFF
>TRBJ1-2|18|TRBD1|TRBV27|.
TGTGCCAGCAGTTTAGCCCCCTACCGGACAGGGGCTAACTATGGCTACACCTTC
CASSLAPYRTGANYGYTF
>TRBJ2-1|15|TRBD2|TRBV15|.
TGTGCCACCAGCAGAGATTTCGGGAGCGGGACGGAGCAGTTCTTC
CATSRDFGSGTEQFF
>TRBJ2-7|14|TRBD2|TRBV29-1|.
TGCAGCGTTTGGCTAACTAGCGGGACCTACGAGCAGTACTTC
CSVWLTSGTYEQYF
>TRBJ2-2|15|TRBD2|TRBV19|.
TGTGCCACGGCCGGGACTAGCGCCTACACCGGGGAGCTGTTTTTT
CATAGTSAYTGELFF
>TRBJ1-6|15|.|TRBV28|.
TGTGCCAGCAGTTTAATGGGGGGGAATAATTCACCCCTCCACTTT
CASSLMGGNNSPLHF
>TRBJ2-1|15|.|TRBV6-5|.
TGTGCCAGCAGTTACGGCAGGGGAACCTACAATGAGCAGTTCTTC
CASSYGRGTYNEQFF
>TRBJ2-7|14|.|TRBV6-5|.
TGTGCCAGCAGTACTGGGACTGGATTATACGAGCAGTACTTC
CASSTGTGLYEQYF